This is a list of T cell receptor beta chains from one sample in a study of cytomegalovirus exposure and HLA in healthy donors. Sequencing was performed with immunoSEQ multiplex PCR; in TCRdb, only in-frame clones are kept and a portion is missing. The sample consists of about 160,000 clones, approximately 96% of them appearing once. Sequencing was performed on PBMCs. The receptors were sampled from a woman younger than 35 in good health and CMV-seronegative. Both conserved end residues are part of each CDR3. Fields, in order: D gene, V gene, clone size, J gene, CDR3 protein, CDR3 DNA. The D gene is left open where the match is weak. Part of the rows lack a size; the others show once, few, many or a class for expanded clones.

>.|TRBV9|.|TRBJ1-1
CASSGPPPNTEAFF
TGTGCCAGCAGCGGGCCCCCCCCAAACACTGAAGCTTTCTTT
>.|TRBV23-1|.|TRBJ1-6
CASSQLGGSYNSPLHF
TGCGCCAGCAGTCAATTGGGGGGCTCCTATAATTCACCCCTCCACTTT
>TRBD2|TRBV5-1|.|TRBJ2-1
CASSPGGTSGNEQFF
TGCGCCAGCAGCCCTGGGGGGACTAGCGGAAATGAGCAGTTCTTC
>.|TRBV7-3|.|TRBJ2-1
CASSPAAGTEQFF
TGTGCCAGCAGCCCAGCAGCCGGGACAGAGCAGTTCTTC
>.|TRBV6-6|.|TRBJ1-2
CASSATPNYGYTF
TGTGCCAGCAGCGCTACCCCGAACTATGGCTACACCTTC
>.|TRBV5-1|.|TRBJ2-1
CASRRQADYNEQFF
TGCGCCAGCAGACGACAGGCCGACTACAATGAGCAGTTCTTC
>.|TRBV4-2|once|TRBJ2-7
CASSEPTKQMGSSYEQYF
TGTGCCAGCAGCGAGCCAACCAAACAGATGGGGAGCTCCTACGAGCAGTACTTC
>TRBD1|TRBV4-2|.|TRBJ2-3
CATRADDRAADTQYF
TGTGCCACCAGGGCCGACGACAGGGCGGCAGATACGCAGTATTTT
>TRBD2|TRBV6-1|.|TRBJ2-7
CASSVLAGSYEQYF
TGTGCCAGCAGTGTGCTAGCGGGGTCCTACGAGCAGTACTTC
>.|TRBV7-9|.|TRBJ2-5
CASSSLGAVETQYF
TGTGCCAGCAGCTCTCTGGGGGCTGTGGAGACCCAGTACTTC
>TRBD1|TRBV6-5|.|TRBJ1-1
CASRADRGGIGAFF
TGTGCCAGCAGAGCGGACAGGGGCGGGATTGGCGCTTTCTTT
>TRBD2|TRBV2|.|TRBJ2-7
CAAQYGDYYEQYF
TGTGCCGCCCAATATGGGGACTACTACGAGCAGTACTTC
>TRBD1|TRBV19|.|TRBJ1-2
CAAQSQGASTGYTF
TGTGCCGCCCAATCACAGGGGGCATCTACTGGCTACACCTTC
>.|TRBV7-9|.|TRBJ1-3
CASSLAGSGNTIYF
TGTGCCAGCAGCTTAGCCGGTTCCGGAAACACCATATATTTT
>.|TRBV18|.|TRBJ1-5
CASSLTGQPQHF
TGTGCCAGCTCACTGACAGGTCAGCCCCAGCATTTT
>TRBD1|TRBV5-1|.|TRBJ1-1
CASSSGQGYTEAFF
TGCGCCAGCAGCTCCGGACAGGGATACACTGAAGCTTTCTTT
>.|TRBV27|.|TRBJ1-6
CASSLRGALNSPLHF
TGTGCCAGCAGTTTGCGGGGGGCCCTTAATTCACCCCTCCACTTT
>.|TRBV11-2|.|TRBJ2-3
CASSRTTSSTDTQYF
TGTGCCAGCAGCCGGACAACCTCTAGCACAGATACGCAGTATTTT